This T cell receptor (beta chain) was identified during a study of tumor and adjacent non-tumor tissue in lung cancer. Study in general: Some 3.9 million productive TCRbeta reads were obtained per sample on average.

This clonotype has more than one count but fewer than ten. RNA was extracted from bulk tissue without any cell sorting. V lost 10 bases and J 2 bases, leaving 19 bases between the germline ends. The CDR3 sequence is 15 residues long. The germline V gene has CDR1 ENHRY and CDR2 SYGVKD. TCRbeta libraries were built with three rounds of nested PCR, modified from ARM-PCR. In TCRdb, the multiplex PCR reads were re-called with MiXCR into one record per CDR3 protein. The sample includes some 71,000 distinct CDR3 sequences, 72% of them seen just once. This chain connects TRBV10-3 to TRBJ2-3; D gene ambiguous. The sequencing input was lung tumor tissue. The TCR was taken from a woman aged 35 to 49 with non-small cell lung cancer. Here the CDR3 DNA reads TGTGCCACAATTAAGGGTTCGACAAACACAGATACGCAGTATTTT. It specifies CATIKGSTNTDTQYF.